This T cell receptor beta chain was found in a study of T cells in localized non-small cell lung cancer. Study conclusions and caveats: Blood T cell density predicted longer survival; adjacent-lung clonality, shorter. Adjacent lung held a median roughly 50 of the top 100 tumor clones. Sequencing involved a lone tumor region, leaving heterogeneity possible. Measurement of T cell clonality placed uninvolved adjacent lung highest, above the level in tumor.

Points on this clone: Antigen: not known.

The junction had 6 bases not matched to a gene; V was cut back by 4 bases and J by 1 base. The CDR3 runs to 15 residues. Germline loops: CDR1 SGHDT, CDR2 YYEEEE. This table comes from immunoSEQ multiplex PCR, and its TCRdb copy is limited to in-frame clones, with some not included. Among more than 20,000 clones listed, about nine tenths were seen once. The receptor's source is a man between 40 and 70 years old with stage II squamous cell lung carcinoma. V usage is TRBV5-6 and J usage is TRBJ2-5, with 8 bases that match TRBD2. This sample comprised PBMCs, obtained before any cancer treatment. CDR3 sequence reads: CASSLGLGAQETQYF. CDR3 coding DNA: TGTGCCAGCAGCCTGGGACTAGGGGCCCAAGAGACCCAGTACTTC.